This T cell receptor beta chain was observed in a study of blood T cell repertoires in COVID-19. At the level of the study: Samples of COVID-19 (acute and convalescent) were obtained from the United States, Italy and Spain. The analysed material was cDNA or gDNA that came from T cells, B-cell-depleted T cells, or PBMCs.

This clone has a handful of counts. The V gene end was trimmed by 4 bases and the J gene end by 5 bases; junction bases not matched to a gene: 3. There are 13 residues in the CDR3. The V gene's germline CDR1 is SGHKS and CDR2 YYEKEE (reference sequence). Enrolled during active infection, Seattle patients were then followed longitudinally. As processed by the authors: Counts of nucleated cells, estimated from reference gene primer amplification, were obtained. Only in-frame clones appear in the TCRdb table, and some are missing; sequencing was by immunoSEQ multiplex PCR. That table furnishes V, J and clone size, whereas the DNA furnished D and trimming. The table has about 370,000 clones, 89% seen once.

The chain has TRBV5-5 and TRBJ2-3, with 8 positions matching TRBD1. The sample taken for sequencing was peripheral blood. The clonotype comes from a woman in her 30s with COVID-19, enrolled during active disease. The CDR3 coding sequence is TGTGCCAGCAGCAGACAGGGGAGAGATACGCAGTATTTT. It is translated as CASSRQGRDTQYF.